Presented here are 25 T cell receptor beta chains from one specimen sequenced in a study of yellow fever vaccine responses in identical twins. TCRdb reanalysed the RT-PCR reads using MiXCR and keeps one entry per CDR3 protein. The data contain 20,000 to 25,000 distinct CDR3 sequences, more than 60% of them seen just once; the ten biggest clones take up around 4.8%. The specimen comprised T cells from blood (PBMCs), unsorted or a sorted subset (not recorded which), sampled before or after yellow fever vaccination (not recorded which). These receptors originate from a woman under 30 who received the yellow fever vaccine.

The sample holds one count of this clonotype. This chain's CDR3 is CASSPIHRVLNTEAFF. The CDR3 bases are TGTGCCAGCAGTCCCATCCACCGGGTATTGAACACTGAAGCTTTCTTT. The V and J genes are TRBV12-3 or TRBV12-4 and TRBJ1-1; D call uncertain. This CDR3 has 16 residues. V was pared by 5 bases and J by 0 bases, with 16 bases between.

In DNA, the CDR3 is TGTGCCAGCAGCCCGACGGGACTAGTGAGCACCCAGTACTTC. Translating it yields CASSPTGLVSTQYF. The chain joins TRBV11-3 to TRBJ2-5; TRBD2 matches 8 bases. From germline, CDR1 is SGHNT and CDR2 YENEEA. The J segment lost 8 bases and the V segment lost 5 bases, leaving 10 bases of the junction unmatched. The CDR3 spans 14 residues.

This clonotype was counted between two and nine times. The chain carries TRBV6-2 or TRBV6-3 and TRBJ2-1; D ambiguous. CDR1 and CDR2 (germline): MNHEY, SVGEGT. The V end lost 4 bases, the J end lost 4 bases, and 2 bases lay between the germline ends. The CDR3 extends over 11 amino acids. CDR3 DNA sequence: TGTGCCAGCAGTTGGTACAATGAGCAGTTCTTC. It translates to CASSWYNEQFF.

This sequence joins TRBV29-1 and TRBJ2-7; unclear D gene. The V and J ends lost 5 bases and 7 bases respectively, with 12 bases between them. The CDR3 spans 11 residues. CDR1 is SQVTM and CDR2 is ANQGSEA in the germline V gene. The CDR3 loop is CSVSPGREQYF. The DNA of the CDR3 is TGCAGCGTTTCCCCCGGTCGGGAGCAGTACTTC.

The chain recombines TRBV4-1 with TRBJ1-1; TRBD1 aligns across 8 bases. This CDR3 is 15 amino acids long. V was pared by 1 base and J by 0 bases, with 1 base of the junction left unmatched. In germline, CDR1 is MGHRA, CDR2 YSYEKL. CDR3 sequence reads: CASSQGDRLNTEAFF. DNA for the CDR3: TGCGCCAGCAGCCAAGGGGACAGGCTGAACACTGAAGCTTTCTTT.

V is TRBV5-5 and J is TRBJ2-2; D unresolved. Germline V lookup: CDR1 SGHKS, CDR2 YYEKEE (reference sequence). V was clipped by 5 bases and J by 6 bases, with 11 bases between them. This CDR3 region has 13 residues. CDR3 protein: CASSLLNAGELFF. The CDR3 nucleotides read TGTGCCAGCAGTCTCTTAAACGCCGGGGAGCTGTTTTTT.

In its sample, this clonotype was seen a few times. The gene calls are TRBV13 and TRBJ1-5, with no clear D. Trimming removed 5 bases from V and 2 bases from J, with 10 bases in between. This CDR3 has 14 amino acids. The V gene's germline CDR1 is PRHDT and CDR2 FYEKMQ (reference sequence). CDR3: CASSPPDGNQPQHF. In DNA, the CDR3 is TGTGCCAGCAGCCCCCCAGATGGCAATCAGCCCCAGCATTTT.

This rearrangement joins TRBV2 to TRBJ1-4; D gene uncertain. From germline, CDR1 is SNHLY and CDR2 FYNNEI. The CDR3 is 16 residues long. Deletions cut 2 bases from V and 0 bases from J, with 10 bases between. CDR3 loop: CASSETDPTTNEKLFF. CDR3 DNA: TGTGCCAGCAGTGAAACAGACCCAACAACTAATGAAAAACTGTTTTTT. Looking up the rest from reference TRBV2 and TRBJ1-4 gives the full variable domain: EPEVTQTPSHQVTQMGQEVILRCVPISNHLYFYWYRQILGQKVEFLVSFYNNEISEKSEIFDDQFSVERPDGSNFTLKIRSTKLEDSAMYFCASSETDPTTNEKLFFGSGTQLSVL.

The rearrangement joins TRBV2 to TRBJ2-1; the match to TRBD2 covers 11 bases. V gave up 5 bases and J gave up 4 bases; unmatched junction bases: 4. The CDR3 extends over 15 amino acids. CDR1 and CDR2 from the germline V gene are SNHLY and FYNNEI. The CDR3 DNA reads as TGTGCCAGCAGTCGACTAGCGGGGCGGTACAATGAGCAGTTCTTC. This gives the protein CASSRLAGRYNEQFF. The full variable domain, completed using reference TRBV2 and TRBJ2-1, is EPEVTQTPSHQVTQMGQEVILRCVPISNHLYFYWYRQILGQKVEFLVSFYNNEISEKSEIFDDQFSVERPDGSNFTLKIRSTKLEDSAMYFCASSRLAGRYNEQFFGPGTRLTVL.

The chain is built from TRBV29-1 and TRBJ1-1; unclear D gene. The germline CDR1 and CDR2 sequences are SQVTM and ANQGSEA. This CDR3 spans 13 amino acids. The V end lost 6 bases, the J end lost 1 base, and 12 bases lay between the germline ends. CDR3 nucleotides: TGCAGCGTCCAACTACACGGGAACACTGAAGCTTTCTTT. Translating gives CSVQLHGNTEAFF.

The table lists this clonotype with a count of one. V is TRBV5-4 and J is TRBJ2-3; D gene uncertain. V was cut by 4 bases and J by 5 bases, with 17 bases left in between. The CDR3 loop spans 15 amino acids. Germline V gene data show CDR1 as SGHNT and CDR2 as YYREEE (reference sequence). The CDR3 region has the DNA TGTGCCAGCAGCGGTACGAGGTTGGAAGTAGATACGCAGTATTTT. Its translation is CASSGTRLEVDTQYF.

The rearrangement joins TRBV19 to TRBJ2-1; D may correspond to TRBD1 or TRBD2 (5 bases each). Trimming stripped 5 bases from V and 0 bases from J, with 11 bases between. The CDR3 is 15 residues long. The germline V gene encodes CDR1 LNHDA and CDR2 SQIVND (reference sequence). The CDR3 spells CASSSLGTSYNEQFF. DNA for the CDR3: TGTGCCAGTAGTTCTTTGGGGACCTCCTACAATGAGCAGTTCTTC.

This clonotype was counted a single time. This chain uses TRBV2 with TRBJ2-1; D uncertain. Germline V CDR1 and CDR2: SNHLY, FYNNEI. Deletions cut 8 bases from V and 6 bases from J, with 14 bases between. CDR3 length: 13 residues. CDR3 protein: CASLRTGPNEQFF. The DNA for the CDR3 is TGTGCCAGCCTAAGGACCGGGCCCAATGAGCAGTTCTTC.

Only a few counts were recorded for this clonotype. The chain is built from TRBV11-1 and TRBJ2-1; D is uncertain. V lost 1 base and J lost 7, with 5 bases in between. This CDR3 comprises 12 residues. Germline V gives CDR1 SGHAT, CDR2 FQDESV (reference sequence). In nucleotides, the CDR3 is TGTGCCAGCAGCTTAGTTGGGAATGAGCAGTTCTTC. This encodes CASSLVGNEQFF.

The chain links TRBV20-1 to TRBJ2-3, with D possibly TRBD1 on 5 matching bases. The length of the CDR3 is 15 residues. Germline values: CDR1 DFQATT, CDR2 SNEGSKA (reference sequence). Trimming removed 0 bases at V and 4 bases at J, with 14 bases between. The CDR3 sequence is CSARDWGLRADTQYF. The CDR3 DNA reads TGCAGTGCTAGAGATTGGGGCCTTAGGGCAGATACGCAGTATTTT.

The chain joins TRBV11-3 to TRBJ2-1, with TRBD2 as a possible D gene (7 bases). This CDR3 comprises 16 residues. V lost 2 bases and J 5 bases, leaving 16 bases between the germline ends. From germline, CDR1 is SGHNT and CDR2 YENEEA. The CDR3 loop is CASSLRGGGRHNEQFF. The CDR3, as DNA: TGTGCCAGCAGCTTACGAGGCGGGGGCCGACACAATGAGCAGTTCTTC.

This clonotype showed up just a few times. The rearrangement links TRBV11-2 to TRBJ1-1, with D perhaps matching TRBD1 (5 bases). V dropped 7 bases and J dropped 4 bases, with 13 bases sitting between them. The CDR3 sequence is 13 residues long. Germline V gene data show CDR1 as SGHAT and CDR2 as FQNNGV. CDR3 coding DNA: TGTGCCAGCAACGGAATAGGGACCACTGAAGCTTTCTTT. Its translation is CASNGIGTTEAFF.

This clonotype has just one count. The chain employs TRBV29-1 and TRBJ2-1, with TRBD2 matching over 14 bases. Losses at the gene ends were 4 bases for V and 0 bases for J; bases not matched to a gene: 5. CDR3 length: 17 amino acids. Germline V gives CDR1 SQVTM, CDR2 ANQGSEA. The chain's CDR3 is CSVAGTSGSFSYNEQFF. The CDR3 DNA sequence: TGCAGCGTTGCCGGGACTAGCGGGAGCTTCTCCTACAATGAGCAGTTCTTC.

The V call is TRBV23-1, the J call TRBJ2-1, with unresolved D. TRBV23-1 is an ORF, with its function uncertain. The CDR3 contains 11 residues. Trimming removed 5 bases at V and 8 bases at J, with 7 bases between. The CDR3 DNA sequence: TGCGCCAGCAGTAGTCTTGATGAGCAGTTCTTC. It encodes CASSSLDEQFF.

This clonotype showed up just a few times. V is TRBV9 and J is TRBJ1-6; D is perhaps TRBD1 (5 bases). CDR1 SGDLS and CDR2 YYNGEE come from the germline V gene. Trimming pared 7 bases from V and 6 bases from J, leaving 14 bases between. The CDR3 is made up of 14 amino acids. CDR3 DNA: TGTGCCAGCGGGATGGGGGACCCTAATTCACCCCTCCACTTT. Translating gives CASGMGDPNSPLHF.

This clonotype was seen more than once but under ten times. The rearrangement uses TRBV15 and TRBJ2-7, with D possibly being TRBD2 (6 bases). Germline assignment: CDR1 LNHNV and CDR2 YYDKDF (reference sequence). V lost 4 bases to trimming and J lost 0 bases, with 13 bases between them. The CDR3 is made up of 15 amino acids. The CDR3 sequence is CATSIGRESSYEQYF. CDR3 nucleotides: TGTGCCACCAGCATTGGACGGGAGAGCTCCTACGAGCAGTACTTC.

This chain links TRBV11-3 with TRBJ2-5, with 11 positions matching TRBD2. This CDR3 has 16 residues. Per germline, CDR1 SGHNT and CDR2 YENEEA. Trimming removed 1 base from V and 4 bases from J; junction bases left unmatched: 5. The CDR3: CASSLVGLAVGETQYF. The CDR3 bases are TGTGCCAGCAGCTTAGTGGGACTAGCGGTAGGAGAGACCCAGTACTTC.

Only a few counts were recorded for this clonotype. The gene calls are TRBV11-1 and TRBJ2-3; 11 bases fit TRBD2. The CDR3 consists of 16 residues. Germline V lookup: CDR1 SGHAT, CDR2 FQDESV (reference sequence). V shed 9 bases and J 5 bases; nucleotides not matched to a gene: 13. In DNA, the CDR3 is TGTGCCAGAAGCCCCCAGGTCCTAGCGGGAGGAGATACGCAGTATTTT. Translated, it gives CARSPQVLAGGDTQYF. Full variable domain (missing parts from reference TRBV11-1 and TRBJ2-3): EAEVAQSPRYKITEKSQAVAFWCDPISGHATLYWYRQILGQGPELLVQFQDESVVDDSQLPKDRFSAERLKGVDSTLKIQPAELGDSAMYLCARSPQVLAGGDTQYFGPGTRLTVL.

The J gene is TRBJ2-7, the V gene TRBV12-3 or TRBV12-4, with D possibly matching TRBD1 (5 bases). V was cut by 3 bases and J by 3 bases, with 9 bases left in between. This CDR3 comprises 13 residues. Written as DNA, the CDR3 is TGTGCCAGCAGTTTCAGTCAGGGCTACGAGCAGTACTTC. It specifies CASSFSQGYEQYF.

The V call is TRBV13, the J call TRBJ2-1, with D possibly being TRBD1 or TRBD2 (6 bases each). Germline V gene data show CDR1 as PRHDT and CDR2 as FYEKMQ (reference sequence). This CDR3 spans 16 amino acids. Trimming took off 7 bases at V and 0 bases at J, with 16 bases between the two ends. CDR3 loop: CASTENGGLSYNEQFF. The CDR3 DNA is TGTGCCAGCACCGAGAACGGGGGCCTCTCCTACAATGAGCAGTTCTTC.